This T cell receptor beta chain was sequenced during a study of PD-1 blockade in classical Hodgkin lymphoma. General study results and limits: The diversity seen at baseline in complete responders resembled that of newly diagnosed patients. Baseline TCR diversity was reportedly lower in newly diagnosed patients than healthy donors. Exclusion covered patients beginning nivolumab under 1 year post-ASCT.

In germline, CDR1 is SGHTA, CDR2 FQGNSA. The V end lost 2 bases, the J end lost 5 bases, and 9 bases lay between the germline ends. The CDR3 runs to 14 residues. A word on this clone: What it binds is not known.

Repertoires were generated with immunoSEQ multiplex PCR, while TCRdb's copy carries only in-frame clones and drops some. In the table there are 95,000 to 120,000 clones, about 88% of which are singletons. There was relapse after autologous stem cell transplantation in every patient, and there was variation in brentuximab vedotin exposure. Patients reached a best response of complete response, partial response or progressive disease. The chain combines TRBV7-2 with TRBJ1-4; D is ambiguous. The sequence came from a human donor with classical Hodgkin lymphoma. This specimen consisted of peripheral blood mononuclear cells (PBMCs), obtained before the second cycle of nivolumab. This CDR3 reads CASSLSGSNEKLFF. The CDR3 DNA reads TGTGCCAGCAGCTTATCTGGCTCCAATGAAAAACTGTTTTTT.